Listed below are T cell receptor beta chains from one sample, sequenced in a study of blood T cells in healthy people across ages. TCRdb re-derived calls from the 5' RACE reads in MiXCR, one entry per CDR3 protein. The top ten hold 20% to 25% of the sample, which has about 970,000 distinct CDR3 sequences, roughly 51% seen once. Input material: blood. The receptor set was obtained from an older woman in good health. Each CDR3 is given with its conserved first and last residue. A D gene is named only where the DNA matches it firmly. Clone sizes are given selectively: once, few, many, or a class where the clone is expanded.

>-|TRBV7-2|TRBJ2-3|few
CASSSRRWDSTDTQYF
TGTGCCAGCAGCTCCCGACGGTGGGACTCCACAGATACGCAGTATTTT
>-|TRBV5-8|TRBJ2-7|-
CASSSYPSAYEQYF
TGTGCCAGCAGCTCCTACCCTTCTGCCTACGAGCAGTACTTC
>-|TRBV20-1|TRBJ2-7|-
CSAREGGISYEQYF
TGCAGTGCTAGAGAGGGTGGGATCTCCTACGAGCAGTACTTC
>-|TRBV14|TRBJ2-3|-
CASSQYIGLDAQYF
TGTGCCAGCAGCCAATATATCGGGTTGGATGCGCAGTATTTT
>TRBD2|TRBV7-8|TRBJ2-1|-
CASSLPATSGLNEQFF
TGTGCCAGCAGCCTGCCGGCGACTAGCGGGCTCAATGAGCAGTTCTTC
>-|TRBV29-1|TRBJ1-5|few
CSVSTDISNQPQHF
TGCAGCGTCTCGACAGATATTAGCAATCAGCCCCAGCATTTT
>TRBD1|TRBV27|TRBJ2-1|-
CASSRTGFGEQFF
TGTGCCAGCAGCCGGACAGGGTTTGGCGAGCAGTTCTTC
>-|TRBV3-1|TRBJ2-3|-
CASSQLTGASTDTQYF
TGTGCCAGCAGCCAACTGACAGGAGCTAGCACAGATACGCAGTATTTT
>-|TRBV24-1|TRBJ2-2|-
CATSGQGTAGELFF
TGTGCCACCAGTGGCCAAGGGACGGCCGGGGAGCTGTTTTTT
>-|TRBV6-5|TRBJ1-2|-
CASSYGVRDHGYTF
TGTGCCAGCAGTTACGGTGTCAGGGACCATGGCTACACCTTC
>-|TRBV15|TRBJ2-5|-
CATSRGARGYNEQYF
TGTGCCACCAGCCGAGGGGCCAGGGGATACAATGAGCAGTACTTC
>-|TRBV5-1|TRBJ2-4|-
CASSLTGIRSIQYF
TGCGCCAGCAGCTTAACAGGCATCAGAAGTATTCAGTACTTC
>-|TRBV5-1|TRBJ2-1|-
CAIKGSEIYNEQFF
TGCGCCATCAAGGGTAGCGAAATCTACAATGAGCAGTTCTTC
>TRBD1|TRBV27|TRBJ1-4|-
CASSPRGWGTGLNEKLFF
TGTGCCAGCAGTCCTAGGGGCTGGGGGACAGGGCTTAATGAAAAACTGTTTTTT
>-|TRBV18|TRBJ2-5|-
CASSPAGTARETQYF
TGTGCCAGCTCACCCGCCGGGACGGCAAGAGAGACCCAGTACTTC
>-|TRBV28|TRBJ2-7|-
CASSLMNGLSPYEQYF
TGTGCCAGCAGTCTAATGAATGGACTATCTCCCTACGAGCAGTACTTC
>TRBD1|TRBV6-1|TRBJ1-5|-
CASRLDRAPGQPQHF
TGTGCCAGCAGACTAGACAGGGCCCCGGGGCAGCCCCAGCATTTT
>-|TRBV7-2|TRBJ2-7|-
CASSLVAAGVGAKYF
TGTGCCAGCAGCTTGGTGGCGGCGGGAGTGGGGGCGAAGTACTTC
>-|TRBV5-1|TRBJ2-7|-
CASSLDPGPHYEQYF
TGCGCCAGCAGCTTGGATCCGGGACCGCACTACGAGCAGTACTTC
>TRBD1|TRBV12-3/TRBV12-4|TRBJ1-5|-
CASSQDRLGDQPQHF
TGTGCCAGCAGCCAGGACAGGCTAGGAGATCAACCCCAGCATTTT
>-|TRBV27|TRBJ2-7|few
CASSLSPDAYEQYF
TGTGCCAGCAGTTTATCGCCAGACGCCTACGAGCAGTACTTC
>TRBD2|TRBV7-9|TRBJ2-1|-
CASSATSSGTYDEQFF
TGTGCCAGCAGCGCCACCTCTAGCGGAACCTACGATGAGCAGTTCTTC
>-|TRBV15|TRBJ2-1|few
CATSIANNEQFF
TGTGCCACCAGCATTGCCAACAATGAGCAGTTCTTC
>TRBD2|TRBV7-2|TRBJ2-1|few
CASSARLAGVNEQFF
TGTGCCAGCAGCGCCAGACTAGCGGGAGTGAATGAGCAGTTCTTC
>TRBD1|TRBV6-5|TRBJ2-7|-
CASSNRQGGLEQYF
TGTGCCAGCAGTAATCGACAGGGGGGGTTGGAGCAGTACTTC
>-|TRBV20-1|TRBJ1-2|-
CSASIDPDGYTF
TGCAGTGCTAGTATAGACCCGGATGGCTACACCTTC
>-|TRBV20-1|TRBJ2-7|-
CSVSLQRGGNYEQYF
TGCAGTGTTTCCCTTCAACGAGGTGGGAACTACGAGCAGTACTTC
>-|TRBV20-1|TRBJ2-7|-
CSAGRTAYEQYF
TGCAGTGCTGGCCGGACAGCCTACGAGCAGTACTTC
>-|TRBV6-2/TRBV6-3|TRBJ1-5|-
CASTPGRTVSNQPQHF
TGTGCCAGCACCCCCGGGAGGACGGTAAGCAATCAGCCCCAGCATTTT
>TRBD2|TRBV11-2|TRBJ2-5|-
CASNSLRGSREEAETQYF
TGTGCCAGCAACTCCCTCCGGGGATCGCGGGAGGAGGCAGAGACCCAGTACTTC
>-|TRBV5-1|TRBJ1-2|-
CASIGYGGGYTF
TGCGCCAGCATCGGTTATGGGGGAGGCTACACCTTC
>TRBD2|TRBV20-1|TRBJ2-5|-
CSARGRGAGVKQETQYF
TGCAGTGCTAGAGGCAGGGGAGCGGGAGTAAAACAAGAGACCCAGTACTTC
>-|TRBV9|TRBJ2-2|-
CASSVGSTGELFF
TGTGCCAGCAGCGTCGGGTCCACCGGGGAGCTGTTTTTT
>TRBD2|TRBV14|TRBJ2-3|-
CASSLKAGGNTQYF
TGTGCCAGCAGCCTTAAAGCGGGAGGTAATACGCAGTATTTT
>-|TRBV7-2|TRBJ2-5|-
CASSFLRGQETQYF
TGTGCCAGCAGCTTCCTTCGGGGCCAAGAGACCCAGTACTTC
>-|TRBV10-3|TRBJ2-5|-
CAISELGTQYF
TGTGCCATCAGTGAGTTGGGGACCCAGTACTTC
>-|TRBV2|TRBJ2-7|few
CASSGSYYEQYF
TGTGCCAGCAGCGGGTCTTACTACGAGCAGTACTTC
>-|TRBV27|TRBJ1-4|-
CASSSYNEKLFF
TGTGCCAGCAGTTCTTATAATGAAAAACTGTTTTTT
>-|TRBV7-3|TRBJ2-2|many
CASSFTSNTGELFF
TGTGCCAGCAGCTTCACAAGTAACACCGGGGAGCTGTTTTTT
>-|TRBV19|TRBJ2-1|-
CASSILRGKSNEQFF
TGTGCCAGTAGTATTTTGAGGGGGAAAAGCAATGAGCAGTTCTTC
>TRBD1|TRBV9|TRBJ2-7|-
CASSETGQCTYEQYF
TGTGCCAGCAGCGAAACGGGACAGTGTACCTACGAGCAGTACTTC
>TRBD1|TRBV4-1|TRBJ1-2|-
CASSRERTGRYGYTF
TGCGCCAGCAGCCGAGAGAGGACAGGGAGATATGGCTACACCTTC